Listed below are T cell receptor beta chains from one sample, sequenced in a study of control samples from healthy donors and cancer patients. Clones were read by immunoSEQ multiplex PCR, and TCRdb kept only the in-frame ones, dropping some. The sample yields around 140,000 clones, around 92% seen once. The specimen was PBMCs. These receptors were obtained from a man aged 50 to 60 with head and neck cancer. CDR3s include the opening cysteine and the closing phenylalanine or tryptophan. Each record gives: V gene, J gene, clone size, D gene, CDR3 protein, CDR3 DNA. A D gene is named only where the DNA matches it firmly. Size values are once, few and many counts, or a class for expanded clones, and some rows have none.

>TRBV24-1|TRBJ2-1|few|TRBD2
CATSDPFYSGTRGDEQFF
TGTGCCACCAGTGATCCCTTCTATAGCGGGACCCGCGGGGATGAGCAGTTCTTC
>TRBV28|TRBJ1-4|NA|NA
CASSLQAGEKLFF
TGTGCCAGCAGTTTACAGGCAGGAGAAAAACTGTTTTTT
>TRBV5-6|TRBJ1-2|NA|NA
CASSFSRVFLDYGYTF
TGTGCCAGCAGCTTCTCCCGGGTCTTTCTTGACTATGGCTACACCTTC
>TRBV5-8|TRBJ2-7|NA|NA
CASSPTNNGNYEQYF
TGTGCCAGCAGCCCGACGAACAACGGGAACTACGAGCAGTACTTC
>TRBV7-3|TRBJ2-7|once|TRBD1
CASTSGTGHYEQYF
TGTGCCAGCACCTCCGGGACAGGGCACTACGAGCAGTACTTC
>TRBV28|TRBJ1-1|NA|NA
CASSPSLRGENTEAFF
TGTGCCAGCAGCCCCTCACTGAGAGGGGAGAACACTGAAGCTTTCTTT
>TRBV18|TRBJ2-4|NA|NA
CASSPESKNIQYF
TGTGCCAGCTCACCGGAGAGCAAAAACATTCAGTACTTC
>TRBV5-1|TRBJ2-2|NA|NA
CASSLLNGELFF
TGCGCCAGCAGCTTGCTGAACGGGGAGCTGTTTTTT
>TRBV13|TRBJ1-1|NA|NA
CASSLGTQTEAFF
TGTGCCAGCAGCCTCGGGACCCAAACTGAAGCTTTCTTT
>TRBV4-1|TRBJ2-7|NA|TRBD2
CASSQDPSGPYEQYF
TGCGCCAGCAGCCAAGATCCTAGCGGGCCCTACGAGCAGTACTTC
>TRBV5-1|TRBJ2-2|once|TRBD2
CASSLGLAGAGELFF
TGCGCCAGCAGCTTGGGACTAGCGGGGGCCGGGGAGCTGTTTTTT
>TRBV5-7|TRBJ1-2|NA|NA
CASSFGSYGYTF
TGTGCCAGCAGCTTTGGCAGCTATGGCTACACCTTC
>TRBV11-2|TRBJ2-1|NA|NA
CASSLGHGSSYNEQFF
TGTGCCAGCAGCTTAGGTCACGGTAGCTCCTACAATGAGCAGTTCTTC
>TRBV5-6|TRBJ2-3|once|TRBD1
CASSRTGGYDTQYF
TGTGCCAGCAGCCGGACAGGGGGTTACGATACGCAGTATTTT
>TRBV2|TRBJ2-7|NA|NA
CASSYQQGSYEQYF
TGTGCCAGCAGTTACCAACAGGGCTCCTACGAGCAGTACTTC
>TRBV6-2/TRBV6-3|TRBJ2-5|NA|NA
CASSYVEETQYF
TGTGCCAGCAGTTATGTGGAAGAGACCCAGTACTTC
>TRBV6-6|TRBJ2-7|NA|TRBD1
CASSYSRTGVSYEQYF
TGTGCCAGCAGTTATTCCCGGACAGGGGTATCCTACGAGCAGTACTTC
>TRBV28|TRBJ2-7|NA|NA
CASSQGGSSYEQYF
TGTGCCAGCAGTCAGGGGGGGAGCTCCTACGAGCAGTACTTC
>TRBV5-4|TRBJ2-1|NA|NA
CASSLTNEQFF
TGTGCCAGCAGCTTGACGAATGAGCAGTTCTTC
>TRBV6-5|TRBJ1-5|once|NA
CASSPGLNQPQHF
TGTGCCAGCAGTCCCGGGTTGAATCAGCCCCAGCATTTT
>TRBV24-1|TRBJ2-7|many|NA
CATTGSYYEQYF
TGTGCCACCACCGGGTCCTACTACGAGCAGTACTTC
>TRBV19|TRBJ1-5|NA|TRBD1
CASSTWTGGDQPQHF
TGTGCCAGTAGTACGTGGACAGGGGGAGATCAGCCCCAGCATTTT
>TRBV6-5|TRBJ2-5|NA|NA
CASTNSGAETQYF
TGTGCCAGCACCAATAGTGGGGCGGAGACCCAGTACTTC
>TRBV5-1|TRBJ2-7|NA|NA
CASSLGRNLYEQYF
TGCGCCAGCAGCTTGGGACGGAACCTCTACGAGCAGTACTTC